The clone carrying this T cell receptor beta chain was detected ten times or more. What it binds is unknown. Germline lookup yields CDR1 SNHLY and CDR2 FYNNEI. V shed 6 bases and J shed 6 bases, with 12 bases lying between them. This CDR3 has 13 residues. The sample comes from a study of T cells in Graves' hyperthyroidism and ophthalmopathy. Study at large: Blood was drawn when the patient was first diagnosed and still untreated. Study results and caveats: A model using 13 V-J features told ophthalmopathy apart from stable hyperthyroidism. Clonotypes that were expanded in thyroid above 0.001 mostly appeared in blood too.

Clinical symptoms, serum thyroxine, TRAb, thyroid ultrasound and orbital computed tomography informed diagnoses. Authors of the study amplified TCR beta CDR3 regions from RNA transcripts. In the first-round RT-PCR of the TCR CDR3, the HTBI primer set was used. A single record per CDR3 protein comes from TCRdb applying MiXCR to the multiplex PCR reads. The repertoire has over 350,000 distinct CDR3 sequences, about an eighth of them found once; the top ten carry 25% to 30%. J is TRBJ1-5 and V is TRBV2; no clear D gene. The sample comprised blood. The TCR sequence derives from a man aged 45-65 years with Graves' ophthalmopathy. DNA for the CDR3: TGTGCCAGCAGCGTCTGGGTAGGTCAGCCCCAGCATTTT. Residues: CASSVWVGQPQHF.